A selection of T cell receptor beta chains follows, all from one sample in a study of CD4 T cells in relation to SARS-CoV-2 and coronaviruses. Antigens of these TCRs are unknown. The assay was immunoSEQ multiplex PCR, and TCRdb's table has in-frame clones only and misses some. The sample lists around 25,000 clones, about 75% seen once, with 9.5% to 15% in the top ten. The specimen was CD4+ T cells from PBMCs, cultured in vitro. Receptor source: a human donor in good health. The CDR3 runs from the conserved cysteine through the conserved F or W. The D gene is left open where the match is weak. Expanded clones get a size class; other rows say once, few or many, or leave the size out.

DNA: TGTGCCAGCAGTGAAGGCGACAGGGTCCAAGAGACCCAGTACTTC
CDR3: CASSEGDRVQETQYF
V: TRBV25-1
J: TRBJ2-5
D: TRBD1
size: once

DNA: TGTGCCAGCAGCGGACAGGGGAGGAATCAGCCCCAGCATTTT
CDR3: CASSGQGRNQPQHF
V: TRBV2
J: TRBJ1-5
D: TRBD1
size: .

DNA: TGTGCCATCAGTGATGGCAGAATAAACTACGAGCAGTACTTC
CDR3: CAISDGRINYEQYF
V: TRBV10-3
J: TRBJ2-7
D: .
size: .

DNA: TGTGCTAGTGGTTTTACAGGCCTGAACACTGAAGCTTTCTTT
CDR3: CASGFTGLNTEAFF
V: TRBV12-5
J: TRBJ1-1
D: .
size: .

DNA: TGCGCCAGCAGCCACCCGGACAGGGCGTCCGAGCAGTACTTC
CDR3: CASSHPDRASEQYF
V: TRBV5-1
J: TRBJ2-7
D: TRBD1
size: .

DNA: TGTGCCAGCAGCCGGCAATCTGAAGGAGCTTTCTTT
CDR3: CASSRQSEGAFF
V: TRBV6-1
J: TRBJ1-1
D: .
size: once

DNA: TGCGCCAGCAGCTTGTTTACGGGCAATGAGCAGTTCTTC
CDR3: CASSLFTGNEQFF
V: TRBV5-1
J: TRBJ2-1
D: .
size: .

DNA: TGTGCCAGTAGTATGGTTCCGGGACAGTTGTACAATGAGCAGTTCTTC
CDR3: CASSMVPGQLYNEQFF
V: TRBV19
J: TRBJ2-1
D: TRBD1
size: .

DNA: TGCGCCAGCAGCTCGTCGAACGGAGGAAACACCATATATTTT
CDR3: CASSSSNGGNTIYF
V: TRBV5-1
J: TRBJ1-3
D: .
size: .

DNA: TGTGCCAGTAGTTCCACCGGCCAGAATCAGCCCCAGCATTTT
CDR3: CASSSTGQNQPQHF
V: TRBV19
J: TRBJ1-5
D: .
size: .

DNA: TGCGCCAGCAGCCCCCCGGGACTAGCGGGGGCCCACAATGAGCAGTTCTTC
CDR3: CASSPPGLAGAHNEQFF
V: TRBV5-1
J: TRBJ2-1
D: TRBD2
size: .

DNA: TGTGCCTGGAGTGAGGGGTTTTTGGGGGGCTACACCTTC
CDR3: CAWSEGFLGGYTF
V: TRBV30
J: TRBJ1-2
D: .
size: .

DNA: TGTGCCAGCAGCGGTGAACCGGGAGCGGGAGGGCTTACTACGCAGTATTTT
CDR3: CASSGEPGAGGLTTQYF
V: TRBV5-4
J: TRBJ2-3
D: TRBD2
size: .

DNA: TGTGCCAGCAGCTTAGCGCCAGGGGAAGGCACAGATACGCAGTATTTT
CDR3: CASSLAPGEGTDTQYF
V: TRBV7-7
J: TRBJ2-3
D: .
size: .

DNA: TGCGCCAGCAGCGGCGGGACAGGGGGCACCGGGGAGCTGTTTTTT
CDR3: CASSGGTGGTGELFF
V: TRBV5-1
J: TRBJ2-2
D: TRBD1
size: .